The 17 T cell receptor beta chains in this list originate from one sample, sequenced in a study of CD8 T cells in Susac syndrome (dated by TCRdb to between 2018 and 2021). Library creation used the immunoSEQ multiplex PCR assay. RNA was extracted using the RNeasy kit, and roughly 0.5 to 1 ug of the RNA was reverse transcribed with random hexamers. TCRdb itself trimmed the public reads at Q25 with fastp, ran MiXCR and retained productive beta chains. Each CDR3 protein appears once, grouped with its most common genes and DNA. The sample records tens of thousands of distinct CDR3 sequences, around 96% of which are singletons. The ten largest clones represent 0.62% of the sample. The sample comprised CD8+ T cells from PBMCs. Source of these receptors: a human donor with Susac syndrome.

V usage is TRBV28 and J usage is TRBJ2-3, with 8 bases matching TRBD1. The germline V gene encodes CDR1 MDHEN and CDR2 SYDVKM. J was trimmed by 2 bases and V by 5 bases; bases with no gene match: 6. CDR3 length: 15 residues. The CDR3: CASSPTGGPTDTQYF. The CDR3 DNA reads TGTGCCAGCAGTCCAACAGGGGGTCCCACAGATACGCAGTATTTT.

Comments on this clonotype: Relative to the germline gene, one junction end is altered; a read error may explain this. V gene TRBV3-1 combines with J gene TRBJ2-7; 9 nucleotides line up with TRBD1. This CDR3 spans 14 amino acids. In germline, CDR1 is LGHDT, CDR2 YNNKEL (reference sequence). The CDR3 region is CASTQPTGGDEQYF. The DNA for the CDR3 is TGTGCCAGCACCCAACCTACAGGGGGCGACGAGCAGTACTTC.

CDR3 residues: CSARGDSHFADEQYF. As DNA, the CDR3 is TGCAGTGCTAGAGGGGACAGTCACTTCGCCGACGAGCAGTACTTC. This chain uses TRBV20-1 with TRBJ2-7; TRBD1 agrees at 7 bases. The CDR3 runs 15 residues. Germline V gene data show CDR1 as DFQATT and CDR2 as SNEGSKA (reference sequence). Germline trimming cut 1 base from V and 5 bases from J; bases unmatched to any gene: 11.

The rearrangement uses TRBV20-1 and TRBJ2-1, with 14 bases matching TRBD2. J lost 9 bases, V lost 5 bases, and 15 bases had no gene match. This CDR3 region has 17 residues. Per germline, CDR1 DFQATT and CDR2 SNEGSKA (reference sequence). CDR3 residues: CSALPNRPGTSGGEQFF. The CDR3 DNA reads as TGCAGTGCTTTACCGAACCGCCCCGGGACTAGCGGGGGTGAGCAGTTCTTC.

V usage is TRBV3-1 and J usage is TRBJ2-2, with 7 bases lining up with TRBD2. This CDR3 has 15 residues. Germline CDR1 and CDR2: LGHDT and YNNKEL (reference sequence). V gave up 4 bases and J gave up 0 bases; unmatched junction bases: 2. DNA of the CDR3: TGTGCCAGCAGCCCTGGGGGGGCGAACACCGGGGAGCTGTTTTTT. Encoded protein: CASSPGGANTGELFF.

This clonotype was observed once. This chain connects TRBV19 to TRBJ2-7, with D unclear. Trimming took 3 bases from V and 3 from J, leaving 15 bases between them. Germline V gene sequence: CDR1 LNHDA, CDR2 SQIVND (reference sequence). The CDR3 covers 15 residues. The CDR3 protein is CASSILVTSFYEQYF. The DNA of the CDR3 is TGTGCCAGTAGTATCCTTGTGACATCCTTCTACGAGCAGTACTTC.

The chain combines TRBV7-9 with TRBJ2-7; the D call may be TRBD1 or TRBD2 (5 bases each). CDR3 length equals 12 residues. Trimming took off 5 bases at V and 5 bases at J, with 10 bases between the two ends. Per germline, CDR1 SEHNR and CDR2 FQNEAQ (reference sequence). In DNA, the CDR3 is TGTGCCAGCAGCCCAAGAGGGGACGAGCAGTACTTC. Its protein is CASSPRGDEQYF.

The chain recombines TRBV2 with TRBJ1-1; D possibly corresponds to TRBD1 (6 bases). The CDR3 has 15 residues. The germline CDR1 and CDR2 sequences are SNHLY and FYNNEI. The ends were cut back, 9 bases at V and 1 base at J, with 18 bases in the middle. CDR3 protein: CARSTGSSRNTEAFF. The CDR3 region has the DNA TGTGCCAGATCGACAGGATCCAGCAGGAACACTGAAGCTTTCTTT.

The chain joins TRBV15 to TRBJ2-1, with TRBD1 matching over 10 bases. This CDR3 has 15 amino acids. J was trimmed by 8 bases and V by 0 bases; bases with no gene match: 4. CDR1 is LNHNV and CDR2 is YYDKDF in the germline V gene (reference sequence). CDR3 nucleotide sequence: TGTGCCACCAGCAGAGAAGGACAGGGGGGTTATGAGCAGTTCTTC. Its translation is CATSREGQGGYEQFF.

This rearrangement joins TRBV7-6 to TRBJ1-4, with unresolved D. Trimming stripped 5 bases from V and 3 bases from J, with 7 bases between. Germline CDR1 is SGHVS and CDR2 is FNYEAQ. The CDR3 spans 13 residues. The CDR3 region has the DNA TGTGCCAGCAGCAGGTCCGCTAATGAAAAACTGTTTTTT. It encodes CASSRSANEKLFF.

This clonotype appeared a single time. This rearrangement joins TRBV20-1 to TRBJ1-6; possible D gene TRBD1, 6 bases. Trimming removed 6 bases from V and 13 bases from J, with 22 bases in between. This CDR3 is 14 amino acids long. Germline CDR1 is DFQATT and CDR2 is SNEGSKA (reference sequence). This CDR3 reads CSANVGTRLLPLHF. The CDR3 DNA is TGCAGTGCCAATGTGGGGACACGACTATTGCCCCTCCACTTT.

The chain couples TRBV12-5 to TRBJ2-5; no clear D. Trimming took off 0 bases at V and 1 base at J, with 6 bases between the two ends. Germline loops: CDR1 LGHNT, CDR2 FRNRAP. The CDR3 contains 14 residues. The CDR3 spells CASGLVLRQETQYF. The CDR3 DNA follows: TGTGCTAGTGGTTTGGTACTTCGCCAAGAGACCCAGTACTTC.

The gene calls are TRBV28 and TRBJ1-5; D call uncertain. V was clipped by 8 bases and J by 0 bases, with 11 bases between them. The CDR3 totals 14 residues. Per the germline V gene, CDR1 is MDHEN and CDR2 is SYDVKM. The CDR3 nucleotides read TGTGCCAGCCAAGGTGGCTATAGCAATCAGCCCCAGCATTTT. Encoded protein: CASQGGYSNQPQHF.

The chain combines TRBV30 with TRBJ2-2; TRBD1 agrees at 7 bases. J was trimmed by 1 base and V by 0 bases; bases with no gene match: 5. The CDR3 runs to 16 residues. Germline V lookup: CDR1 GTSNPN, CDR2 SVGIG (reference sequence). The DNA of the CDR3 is TGTGCCTGGAGTGTAATTGGGGACAGGAACACCGGGGAGCTGTTTTTT. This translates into CAWSVIGDRNTGELFF.

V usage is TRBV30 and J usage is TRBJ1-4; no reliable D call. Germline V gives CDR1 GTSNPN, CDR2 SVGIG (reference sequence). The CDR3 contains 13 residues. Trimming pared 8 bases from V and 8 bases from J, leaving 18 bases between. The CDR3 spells CARQGGDREKLFF. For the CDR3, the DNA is TGTGCCCGCCAAGGAGGCGATCGGGAAAAACTGTTTTTT. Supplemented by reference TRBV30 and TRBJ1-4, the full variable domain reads SQTIHQWPATLVQPVGSPLSLECTVEGTSNPNLYWYRQAAGRGLQLLFYSVGIGQISSEVPQNLSASRPQDRQFILSSKKLLLSDSGFYLCARQGGDREKLFFGSGTQLSVL.

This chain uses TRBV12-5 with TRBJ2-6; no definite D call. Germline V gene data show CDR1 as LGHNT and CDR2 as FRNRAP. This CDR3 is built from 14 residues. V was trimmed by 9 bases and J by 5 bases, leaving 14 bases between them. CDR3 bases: TGTGCTAGCGCCCCACCCCCAAGGGCCAACGTCCTGACTTTC. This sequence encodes CASAPPPRANVLTF.

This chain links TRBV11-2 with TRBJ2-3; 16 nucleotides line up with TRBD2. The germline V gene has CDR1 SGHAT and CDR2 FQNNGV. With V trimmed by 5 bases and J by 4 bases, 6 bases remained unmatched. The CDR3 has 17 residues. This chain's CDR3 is CASSPGLAGGRADTQYF. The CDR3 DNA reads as TGTGCCAGCAGCCCGGGACTAGCGGGGGGGCGGGCAGATACGCAGTATTTT. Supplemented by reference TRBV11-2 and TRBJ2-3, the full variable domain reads EAGVAQSPRYKIIEKRQSVAFWCNPISGHATLYWYQQILGQGPKLLIQFQNNGVVDDSQLPKDRFSAERLKGVDSTLKIQPAKLEDSAVYLCASSPGLAGGRADTQYFGPGTRLTVL.